This T cell receptor beta chain was retrieved from a study of T cell repertoires in aging, cancer and after chemotherapy. The CDR3 runs 14 residues. Germline CDR1 is SGHNT and CDR2 is YYREEE (reference sequence). Trimming took 0 bases from V and 3 from J, leaving 9 bases between them. The template was genomic DNA from peripheral blood, not RNA. Multiplex touch-down PCR with TRB-A/B primers amplified rearranged V-D-J TRB sequences. TCRdb itself ran the multiplex PCR reads through MiXCR, one entry per CDR3 protein. Among several thousand distinct CDR3 sequences listed, around 36% were seen once. The rearrangement joins TRBV5-4 to TRBJ1-2; D gene ambiguous. The clonotype was recovered from a human donor in good health. The sequenced sample was blood. DNA for the CDR3: TGTGCCAGCAGCTTGGCGGGGAAGGACTATGGCTACACCTTC. Translating gives CASSLAGKDYGYTF.